The 10 T cell receptor beta chains given below trace back to one sample, sequenced in a study of cytomegalovirus exposure and HLA in healthy donors. The PCR ran on 60 Vbeta and 13 Jbeta primers. Data came from immunoSEQ multiplex PCR; TCRdb stores just in-frame clones and leaves some out. The sample table sets out roughly 55,000 clones. Sequenced: PBMCs. These receptors all come from a man in his fifties in good health and CMV-seropositive.

The chain links TRBV5-1 to TRBJ1-3, with D perhaps matching TRBD1 (6 bases). V lost 4 bases and J 3 bases, leaving 17 bases between the germline ends. The V gene's germline CDR1 is SGHRS and CDR2 YFSETQ. The CDR3 has 16 residues. The CDR3 DNA sequence: TGCGCCAGCAGCCCTGGGACAATAACAGGTGGAAACACCATATATTTT. This sequence encodes CASSPGTITGGNTIYF.

CDR3 sequence: CASSAQGAGWNEQFF. The CDR3 region has the DNA TGTGCCAGCAGCGCCCAGGGCGCTGGATGGAATGAGCAGTTCTTC. The V gene is TRBV9, the J gene TRBJ2-1; D perhaps matches TRBD1 (5 bases). Germline V gives CDR1 SGDLS, CDR2 YYNGEE. V was shortened by 3 bases and J by 7 bases, with 17 bases between the two germline ends. The CDR3 has 15 residues.

This chain joins TRBV5-6 and TRBJ1-2; no reliable D call. Trimming took off 1 base at V and 9 bases at J, with 7 bases between the two ends. CDR1 is SGHDT, CDR2 YYEEEE, per germline. The CDR3 spans 11 residues. CDR3 sequence (DNA): TGTGCCAGCAGCTTGTACATGAGCTACACCTTC. Translating gives CASSLYMSYTF.

The chain employs TRBV30 and TRBJ1-1; TRBD1 matches at 7 bases. The CDR3 consists of 13 residues. In germline, CDR1 is GTSNPN, CDR2 SVGIG (reference sequence). V gave up 4 bases and J gave up 4 bases; unmatched junction bases: 6. The CDR3 DNA reads as TGTGCCTGGATTAAGGGGGCCGGCACTGAAGCTTTCTTT. It yields the protein CAWIKGAGTEAFF.

The rearrangement links TRBV5-6 to TRBJ2-7; TRBD2 aligns across 11 bases. V lost 1 base and J lost 2; bases outside the gene matches: 11. Looked up from germline, CDR1 is SGHDT and CDR2 is YYEEEE. The CDR3 has 18 amino acids. Here the CDR3 DNA reads TGTGCCAGCAGCTTGTTCGCGGCTAGCGGGGGGTCTACCTACGAGCAGTACTTC. Protein product: CASSLFAASGGSTYEQYF.

The chain employs TRBV2 and TRBJ1-2, with 7 bases identical to TRBD1. With 6 bases clipped from V and 2 bases from J, the junction kept 6 bases outside the gene matches. The CDR3 loop spans 14 amino acids. Germline CDR1 is SNHLY and CDR2 is FYNNEI. The DNA of the CDR3 is TGTGCCAGCAGAACGACAGGGCGAAACTATGGCTACACCTTC. Translating gives CASRTTGRNYGYTF. The entire variable domain, with the rest obtained from reference TRBV2 and TRBJ1-2, is as follows: EPEVTQTPSHQVTQMGQEVILRCVPISNHLYFYWYRQILGQKVEFLVSFYNNEISEKSEIFDDQFSVERPDGSNFTLKIRSTKLEDSAMYFCASRTTGRNYGYTFGSGTRLTVV.

V gene TRBV29-1 combines with J gene TRBJ2-7; possible D gene TRBD1, 6 bases. V was pared by 6 bases and J by 6 bases, with 21 bases between. CDR1 is SQVTM, CDR2 ANQGSEA, per germline. The CDR3 runs 14 residues. In DNA form, the CDR3 reads TGCAGCGTAGCACAGGGCCGGGGTTACGTCGAGCAGTACTTC. Protein: CSVAQGRGYVEQYF.

The chain combines TRBV30 with TRBJ2-7; tentative D call: TRBD1 (6 bases). There are 17 residues in the CDR3. V was shortened by 2 bases and J by 2 bases, with 22 bases between the two germline ends. Germline V gene data show CDR1 as GTSNPN and CDR2 as SVGIG (reference sequence). CDR3 DNA sequence: TGTGCCTGGAGTTCGAGACCAGGGGACACCGTAACCTACGAGCAGTACTTC. Translated: CAWSSRPGDTVTYEQYF. The complete variable domain, with remaining parts taken from reference TRBV30 and TRBJ2-7, reads SQTIHQWPATLVQPVGSPLSLECTVEGTSNPNLYWYRQAAGRGLQLLFYSVGIGQISSEVPQNLSASRPQDRQFILSSKKLLLSDSGFYLCAWSSRPGDTVTYEQYFGPGTRLTVT.

The chain uses TRBV27 and TRBJ2-1, with D perhaps matching TRBD1 (5 bases). Germline V gene sequence: CDR1 MNHEY, CDR2 SMNVEV (reference sequence). Trimming shortened V by 0 bases and J by 7 bases, and 13 bases separated the two germline ends. The CDR3 sequence is 15 residues long. CDR3 loop: CASSLSGQGRNEQFF. The CDR3 coding sequence is TGTGCCAGCAGTTTATCGGGCCAGGGCAGAAATGAGCAGTTCTTC.

J is TRBJ2-3 and V is TRBV19; weak D call: TRBD2 (5 bases). CDR1 LNHDA and CDR2 SQIVND come from the germline V gene (reference sequence). The CDR3 is made up of 16 amino acids. Deletions cut 3 bases from V and 2 bases from J, with 15 bases between. This CDR3 is CASSMRLAQSTDTQYF. The CDR3 DNA reads TGTGCCAGTAGTATGCGGCTAGCCCAATCCACAGATACGCAGTATTTT.